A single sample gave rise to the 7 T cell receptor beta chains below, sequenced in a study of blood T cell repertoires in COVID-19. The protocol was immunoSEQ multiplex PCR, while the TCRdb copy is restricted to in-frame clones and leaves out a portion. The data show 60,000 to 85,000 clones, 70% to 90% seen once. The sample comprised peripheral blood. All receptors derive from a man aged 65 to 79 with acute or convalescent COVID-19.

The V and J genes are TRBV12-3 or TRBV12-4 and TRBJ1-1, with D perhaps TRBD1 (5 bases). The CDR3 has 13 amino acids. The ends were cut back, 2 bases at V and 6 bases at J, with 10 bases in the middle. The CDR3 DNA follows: TGTGCCAGCAGTTTAATGCAGGGTGCTGAAGCTTTCTTT. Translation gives CASSLMQGAEAFF.

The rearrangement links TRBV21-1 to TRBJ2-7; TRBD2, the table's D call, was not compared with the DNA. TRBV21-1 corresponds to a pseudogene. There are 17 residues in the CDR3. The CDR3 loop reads CASSKTSRGRRPYEQYF. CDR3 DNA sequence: TGTGCCAGCAGCAAAACGTCGCGGGGGCGGAGACCCTACGAGCAGTACTTC.

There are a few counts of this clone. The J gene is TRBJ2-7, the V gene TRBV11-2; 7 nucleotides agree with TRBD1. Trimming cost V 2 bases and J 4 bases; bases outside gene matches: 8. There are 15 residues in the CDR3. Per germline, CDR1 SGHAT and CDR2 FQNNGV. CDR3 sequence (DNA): TGTGCCAGCAGCTTATCTCTCACAGGGGAGTACGAGCAGTACTTC. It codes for CASSLSLTGEYEQYF.

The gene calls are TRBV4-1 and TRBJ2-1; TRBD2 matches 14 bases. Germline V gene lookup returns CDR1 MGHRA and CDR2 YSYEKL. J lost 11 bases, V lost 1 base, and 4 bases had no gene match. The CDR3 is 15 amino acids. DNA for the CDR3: TGCGCCAGCAGCCAAGGACTAGCGGGAGGGGGGAAGCAGTTCTTC. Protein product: CASSQGLAGGGKQFF.

CDR3 loop: CASSSQGGVNTEAFF. The CDR3 DNA reads TGTGCCAGCAGCTCCCAGGGCGGGGTGAACACTGAAGCTTTCTTT. This rearrangement joins TRBV7-2 to TRBJ1-1, with D perhaps matching TRBD1 (5 bases). Germline assignment: CDR1 SGHTA and CDR2 FQGNSA. The CDR3 runs to 15 residues. V lost 4 bases to trimming and J lost 0 bases, with 12 bases between them.

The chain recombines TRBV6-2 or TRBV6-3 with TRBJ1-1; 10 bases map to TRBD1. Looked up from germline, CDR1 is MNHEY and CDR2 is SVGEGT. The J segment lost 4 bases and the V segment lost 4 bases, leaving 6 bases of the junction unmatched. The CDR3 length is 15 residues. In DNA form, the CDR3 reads TGTGCCAGCAGTTCAGACAGGGGGCAAGTCACTGAAGCTTTCTTT. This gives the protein CASSSDRGQVTEAFF.

CDR3 protein: CATSTGGGMTGELFF. CDR3 DNA sequence: TGTGCCACCAGCACAGGGGGCGGTATGACCGGGGAGCTGTTTTTT. The chain recombines TRBV15 with TRBJ2-2; TRBD1 agrees at 8 bases. The CDR3 has 15 residues. Trimming cost V 4 bases and J 5 bases; bases outside gene matches: 6. Per germline, CDR1 LNHNV and CDR2 YYDKDF (reference sequence).